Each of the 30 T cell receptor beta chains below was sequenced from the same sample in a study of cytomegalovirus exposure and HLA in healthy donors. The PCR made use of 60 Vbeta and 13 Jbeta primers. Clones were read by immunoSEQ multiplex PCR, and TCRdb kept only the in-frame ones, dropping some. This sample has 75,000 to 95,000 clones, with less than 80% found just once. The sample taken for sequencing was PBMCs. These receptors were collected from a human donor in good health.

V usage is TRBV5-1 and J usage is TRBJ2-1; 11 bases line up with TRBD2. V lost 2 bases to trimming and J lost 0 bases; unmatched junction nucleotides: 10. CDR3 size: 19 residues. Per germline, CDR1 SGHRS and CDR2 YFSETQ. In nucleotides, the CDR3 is TGCGCCAGCAGCTTCGAGCTAGCGGGGGGCCCTCTCTCCTACAATGAGCAGTTCTTC. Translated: CASSFELAGGPLSYNEQFF.

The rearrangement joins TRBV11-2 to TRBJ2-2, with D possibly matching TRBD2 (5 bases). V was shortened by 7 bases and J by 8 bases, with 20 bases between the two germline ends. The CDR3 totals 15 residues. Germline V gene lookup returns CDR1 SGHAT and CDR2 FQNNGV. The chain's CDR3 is CASTKPGSGWGELFF. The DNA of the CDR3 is TGTGCCAGCACAAAACCCGGTTCGGGATGGGGGGAGCTGTTTTTT.

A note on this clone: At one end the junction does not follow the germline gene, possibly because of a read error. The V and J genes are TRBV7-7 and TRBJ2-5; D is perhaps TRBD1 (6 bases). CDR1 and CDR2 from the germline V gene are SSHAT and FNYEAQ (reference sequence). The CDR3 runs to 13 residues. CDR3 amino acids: CASSFGQQETQYF. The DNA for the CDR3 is TGTGCTAGCAGCTTTGGACAGCAAGAGACCCAGTACTTC.

The CDR3 is CASSLQGARGSPLHF. The CDR3 region has the DNA TGTGCCAGCAGTTTACAGGGGGCCCGGGGCTCACCCCTCCACTTT. The genes are TRBV27 and TRBJ1-6; TRBD1 aligns across 8 bases. V dropped 2 bases and J dropped 10; count of bases not matched to a gene: 7. The CDR3 runs 15 residues. CDR1 and CDR2 (germline): MNHEY, SMNVEV (reference sequence).

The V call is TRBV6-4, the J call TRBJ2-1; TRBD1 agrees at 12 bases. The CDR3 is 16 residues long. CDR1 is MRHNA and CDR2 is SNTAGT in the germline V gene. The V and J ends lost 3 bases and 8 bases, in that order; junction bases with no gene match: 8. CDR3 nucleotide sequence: TGTGCCAGCAGTGAGGGACAGGGGGCGCTTCTCCATGAGCAGTTCTTC. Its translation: CASSEGQGALLHEQFF.

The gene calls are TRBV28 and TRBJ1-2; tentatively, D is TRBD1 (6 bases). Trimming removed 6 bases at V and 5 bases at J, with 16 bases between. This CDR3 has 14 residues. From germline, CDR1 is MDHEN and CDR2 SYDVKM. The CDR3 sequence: CASRPGQFAYGYTF. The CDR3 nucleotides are TGTGCCAGCAGACCCGGACAGTTCGCTTATGGCTACACCTTC.

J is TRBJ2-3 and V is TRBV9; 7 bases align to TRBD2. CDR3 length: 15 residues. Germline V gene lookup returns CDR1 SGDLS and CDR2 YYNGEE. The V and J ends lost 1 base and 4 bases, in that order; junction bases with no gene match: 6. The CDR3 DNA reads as TGTGCCAGCAGCGTATCCAGGGAGGGCGCAGATACGCAGTATTTT. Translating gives CASSVSREGADTQYF.

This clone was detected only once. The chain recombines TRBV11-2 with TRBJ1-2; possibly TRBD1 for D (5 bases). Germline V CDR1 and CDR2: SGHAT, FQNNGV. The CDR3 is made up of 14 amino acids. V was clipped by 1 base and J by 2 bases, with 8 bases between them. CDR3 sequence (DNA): TGTGCCAGCAGCTTAGGGGGCCCAAACTATGGCTACACCTTC. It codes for CASSLGGPNYGYTF.

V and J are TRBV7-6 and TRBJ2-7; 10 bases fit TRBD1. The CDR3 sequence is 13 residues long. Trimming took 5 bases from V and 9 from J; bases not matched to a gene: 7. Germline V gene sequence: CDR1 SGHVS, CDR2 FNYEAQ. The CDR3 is CASSPGQGDAQYF. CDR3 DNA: TGTGCCAGCAGCCCAGGACAGGGGGACGCGCAGTACTTC. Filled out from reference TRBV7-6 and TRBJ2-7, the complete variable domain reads GAGVSQSPRYKVTKRGQDVALRCDPISGHVSLYWYRQALGQGPEFLTYFNYEAQQDKSGLPNDRFSAERPEGSISTLTIQRTEQRDSAMYRCASSPGQGDAQYFGPGTRLTVT.

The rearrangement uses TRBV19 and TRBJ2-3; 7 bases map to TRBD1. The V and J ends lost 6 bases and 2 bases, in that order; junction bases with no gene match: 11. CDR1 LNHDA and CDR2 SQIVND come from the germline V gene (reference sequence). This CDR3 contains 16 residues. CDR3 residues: CASSASGQSFTDTQYF. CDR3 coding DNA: TGTGCCAGTAGCGCCTCGGGACAGTCCTTCACAGATACGCAGTATTTT.

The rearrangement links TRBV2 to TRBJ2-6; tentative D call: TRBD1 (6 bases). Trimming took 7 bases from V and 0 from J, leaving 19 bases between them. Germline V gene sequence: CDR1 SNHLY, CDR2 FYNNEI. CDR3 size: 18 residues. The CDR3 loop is CASIGDTHKISGANVLTF. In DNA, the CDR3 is TGTGCCAGCATAGGGGACACCCATAAGATCTCTGGGGCCAACGTCCTGACTTTC.

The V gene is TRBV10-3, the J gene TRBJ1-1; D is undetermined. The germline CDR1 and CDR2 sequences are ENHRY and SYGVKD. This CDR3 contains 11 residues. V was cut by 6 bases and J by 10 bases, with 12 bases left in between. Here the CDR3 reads CAISGQRGAFF. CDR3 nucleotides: TGTGCCATCAGCGGCCAACGGGGAGCTTTCTTT.

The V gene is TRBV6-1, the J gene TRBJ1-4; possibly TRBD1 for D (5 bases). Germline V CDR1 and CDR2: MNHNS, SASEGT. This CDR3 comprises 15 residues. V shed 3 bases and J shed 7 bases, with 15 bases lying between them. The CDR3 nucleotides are TGTGCCAGCAGTGATAGAGGGGCGGGGAGTGAAAAACTGTTTTTT. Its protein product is CASSDRGAGSEKLFF.

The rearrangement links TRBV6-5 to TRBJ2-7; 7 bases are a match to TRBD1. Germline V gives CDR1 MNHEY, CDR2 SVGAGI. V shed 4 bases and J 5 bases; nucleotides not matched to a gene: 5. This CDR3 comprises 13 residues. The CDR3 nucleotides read TGTGCCAGCAGTTCCAGGGGGTTCAACGAGCAGTACTTC. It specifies CASSSRGFNEQYF.

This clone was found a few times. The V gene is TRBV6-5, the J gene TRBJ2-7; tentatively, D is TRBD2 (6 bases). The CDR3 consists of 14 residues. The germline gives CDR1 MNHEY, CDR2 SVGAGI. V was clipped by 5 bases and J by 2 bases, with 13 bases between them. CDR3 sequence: CASSEWRDAYEQYF. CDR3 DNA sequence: TGTGCCAGCAGTGAATGGCGGGATGCCTACGAGCAGTACTTC.

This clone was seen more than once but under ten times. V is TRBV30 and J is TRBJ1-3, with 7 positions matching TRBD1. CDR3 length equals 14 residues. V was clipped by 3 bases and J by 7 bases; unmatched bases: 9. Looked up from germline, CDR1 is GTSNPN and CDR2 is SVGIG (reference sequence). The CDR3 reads CAWRPGQIRNTIYF. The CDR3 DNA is TGTGCCTGGAGGCCGGGACAGATAAGGAACACCATATATTTT.

CDR3 bases: TGTGCCAGTAGTATAAAAACAGGGGGAAACATTCAGTACTTC. As protein: CASSIKTGGNIQYF. This chain connects TRBV19 to TRBJ2-4; 8 bases line up with TRBD1. Trimming at V came to 2 bases and at J to 6 bases, leaving 3 bases not matched to a gene. This CDR3 is 14 amino acids long. Germline V gene data show CDR1 as LNHDA and CDR2 as SQIVND (reference sequence). The complete variable domain, with remaining parts taken from reference TRBV19 and TRBJ2-4, reads DGGITQSPKYLFRKEGQNVTLSCEQNLNHDAMYWYRQDPGQGLRLIYYSQIVNDFQKGDIAEGYSVSREKKESFPLTVTSAQKNPTAFYLCASSIKTGGNIQYFGAGTRLSVL.

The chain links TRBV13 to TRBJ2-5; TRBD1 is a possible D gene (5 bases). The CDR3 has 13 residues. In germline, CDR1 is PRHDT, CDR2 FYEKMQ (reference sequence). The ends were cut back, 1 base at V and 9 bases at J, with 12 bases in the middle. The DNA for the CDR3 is TGTGCCAGCAGCTTAGAAGAGGAAGGGGCCCAGTACTTC. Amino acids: CASSLEEEGAQYF.

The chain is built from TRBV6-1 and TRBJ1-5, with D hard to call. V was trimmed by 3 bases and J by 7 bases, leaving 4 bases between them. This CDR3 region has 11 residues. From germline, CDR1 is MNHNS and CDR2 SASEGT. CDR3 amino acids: CASSDRQPQHF. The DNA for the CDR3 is TGTGCCAGCAGTGACAGGCAGCCCCAGCATTTT.

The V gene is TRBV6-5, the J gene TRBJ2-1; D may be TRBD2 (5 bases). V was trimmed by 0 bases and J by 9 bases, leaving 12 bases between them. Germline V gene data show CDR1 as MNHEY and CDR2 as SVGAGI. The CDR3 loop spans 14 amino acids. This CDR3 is CASSYSTSAGEQFF. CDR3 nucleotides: TGTGCCAGCAGTTACTCGACCTCCGCGGGTGAGCAGTTCTTC.

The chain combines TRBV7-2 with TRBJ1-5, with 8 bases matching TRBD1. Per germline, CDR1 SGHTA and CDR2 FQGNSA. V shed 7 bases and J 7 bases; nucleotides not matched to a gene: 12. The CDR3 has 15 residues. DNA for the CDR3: TGTGCCAGCATCCCTTATGCAGGGGGCGGGCAGCCCCAGCATTTT. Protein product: CASIPYAGGGQPQHF.

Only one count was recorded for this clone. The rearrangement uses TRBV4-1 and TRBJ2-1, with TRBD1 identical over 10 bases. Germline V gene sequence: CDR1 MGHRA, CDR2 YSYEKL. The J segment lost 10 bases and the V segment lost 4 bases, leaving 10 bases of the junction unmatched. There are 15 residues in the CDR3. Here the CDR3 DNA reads TGCGCCAGCAGCCCTAGGGACAGGGGCGGTTTGGAGCAGTTCTTC. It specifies CASSPRDRGGLEQFF.

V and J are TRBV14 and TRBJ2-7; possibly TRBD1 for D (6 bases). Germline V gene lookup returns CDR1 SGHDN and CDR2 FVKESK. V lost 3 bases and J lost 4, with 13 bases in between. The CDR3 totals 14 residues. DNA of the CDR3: TGTGCCAGCAGCCAGGACAGATGGCCTTACGAGCAGTACTTC. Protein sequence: CASSQDRWPYEQYF.

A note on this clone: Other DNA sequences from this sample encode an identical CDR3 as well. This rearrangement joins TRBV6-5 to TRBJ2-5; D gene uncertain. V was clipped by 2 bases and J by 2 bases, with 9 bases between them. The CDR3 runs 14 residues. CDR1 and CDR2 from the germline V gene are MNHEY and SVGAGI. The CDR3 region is CASSYGGGQETQYF. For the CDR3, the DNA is TGTGCCAGCAGTTACGGCGGCGGACAAGAGACCCAGTACTTC.

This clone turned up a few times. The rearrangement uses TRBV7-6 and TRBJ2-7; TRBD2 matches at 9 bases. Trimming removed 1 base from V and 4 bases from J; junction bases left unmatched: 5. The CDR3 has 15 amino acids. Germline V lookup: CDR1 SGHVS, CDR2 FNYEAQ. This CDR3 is CASSLEATSGYEQYF. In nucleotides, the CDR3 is TGTGCCAGCAGCTTAGAGGCCACTAGCGGGTACGAGCAGTACTTC.

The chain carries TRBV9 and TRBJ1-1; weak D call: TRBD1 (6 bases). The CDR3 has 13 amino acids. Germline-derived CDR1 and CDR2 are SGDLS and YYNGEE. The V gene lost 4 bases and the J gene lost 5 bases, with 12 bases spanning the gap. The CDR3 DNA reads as TGTGCCAGCAGCTCGCTAGGGGGTACTGAAGCTTTCTTT. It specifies CASSSLGGTEAFF.

CDR3 protein: CASSPIGTGTDTQYF. The CDR3 DNA follows: TGTGCCAGCTCACCAATCGGAACCGGGACAGATACGCAGTATTTT. The chain has TRBV18 and TRBJ2-3, with D unclear. With 2 bases removed from V and 3 bases from J, the gap between germline ends came to 12 bases. Looked up from germline, CDR1 is KGHSH and CDR2 is LQKENI. CDR3 length equals 15 residues. Using reference TRBV18 and TRBJ2-3 for the parts outside the CDR3, the full variable domain is NAGVMQNPRHLVRRRGQEARLRCSPMKGHSHVYWYRQLPEEGLKFMVYLQKENIIDESGMPKERFSAEFPKEGPSILRIQQVVRGDSAAYFCASSPIGTGTDTQYFGPGTRLTVL.

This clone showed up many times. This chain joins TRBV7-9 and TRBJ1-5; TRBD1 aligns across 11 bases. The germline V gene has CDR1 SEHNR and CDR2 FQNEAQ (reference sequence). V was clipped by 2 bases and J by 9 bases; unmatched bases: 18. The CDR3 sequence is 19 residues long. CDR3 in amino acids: CASSLSHGQGAFPSPPQHF. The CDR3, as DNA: TGTGCCAGCAGCTTATCCCATGGACAGGGGGCATTCCCAAGCCCGCCCCAGCATTTT. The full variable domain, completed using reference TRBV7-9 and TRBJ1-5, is DTGVSQNPRHKITKRGQNVTFRCDPISEHNRLYWYRQTLGQGPEFLTYFQNEAQLEKSRLLSDRFSAERPKGSFSTLEIQRTEQGDSAMYLCASSLSHGQGAFPSPPQHFGDGTRLSIL.

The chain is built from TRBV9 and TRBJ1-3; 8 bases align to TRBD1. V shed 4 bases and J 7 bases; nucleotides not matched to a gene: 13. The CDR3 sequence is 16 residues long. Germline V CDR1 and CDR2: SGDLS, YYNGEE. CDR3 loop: CASSFTGTGQGNTIYF. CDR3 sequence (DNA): TGTGCCAGCAGCTTTACCGGGACAGGCCAGGGGAACACCATATATTTT. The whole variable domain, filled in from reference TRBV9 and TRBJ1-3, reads DSGVTQTPKHLITATGQRVTLRCSPRSGDLSVYWYQQSLDQGLQFLIQYYNGEERAKGNILERFSAQQFPDLHSELNLSSLELGDSALYFCASSFTGTGQGNTIYFGEGSWLTVV.

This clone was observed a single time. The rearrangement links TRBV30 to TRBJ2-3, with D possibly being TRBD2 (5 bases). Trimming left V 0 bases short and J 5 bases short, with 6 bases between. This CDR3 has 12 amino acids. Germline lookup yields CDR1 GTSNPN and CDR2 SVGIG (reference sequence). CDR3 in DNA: TGTGCCTGGAGTGTCGGAGGAGATACGCAGTATTTT. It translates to CAWSVGGDTQYF.